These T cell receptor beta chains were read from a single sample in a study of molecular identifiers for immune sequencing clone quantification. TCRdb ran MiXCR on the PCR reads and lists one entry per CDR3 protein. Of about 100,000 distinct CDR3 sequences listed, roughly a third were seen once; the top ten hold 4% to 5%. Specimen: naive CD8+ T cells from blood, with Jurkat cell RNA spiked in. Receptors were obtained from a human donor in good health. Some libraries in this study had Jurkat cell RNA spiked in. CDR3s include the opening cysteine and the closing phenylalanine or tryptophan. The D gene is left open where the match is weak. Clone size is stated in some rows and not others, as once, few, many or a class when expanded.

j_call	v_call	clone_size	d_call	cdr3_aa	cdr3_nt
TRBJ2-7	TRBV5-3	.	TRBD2	CASNLPGRPGGEQYF	TGTGCCAGCAATCTTCCCGGGAGGCCCGGGGGGGAGCAGTACTTC
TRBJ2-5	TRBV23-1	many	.	CASSPWGKRGGETQYF	TGCGCCAGCAGTCCCTGGGGCAAGAGGGGAGGCGAGACCCAGTACTTC
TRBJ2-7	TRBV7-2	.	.	CASSLGLVKEQYF	TGTGCCAGCTCCTTGGGACTGGTTAAAGAGCAGTACTTC
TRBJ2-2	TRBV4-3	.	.	CASSHIEGTGELFF	TGCGCCAGCAGCCACATAGAGGGTACCGGGGAGCTGTTTTTT
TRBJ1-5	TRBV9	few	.	CASSVDANQPQHF	TGTGCCAGCAGCGTAGATGCCAATCAGCCCCAGCATTTT
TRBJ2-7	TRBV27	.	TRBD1	CASSLYPGGWNEQYF	TGTGCCAGCAGTTTGTACCCAGGGGGCTGGAACGAGCAGTACTTC
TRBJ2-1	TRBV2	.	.	CASSLAGFNEQFF	TGTGCCAGCAGTTTGGCAGGGTTCAATGAGCAGTTCTTC
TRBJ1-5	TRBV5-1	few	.	CASSAGDSNQPQHF	TGCGCCAGCAGCGCAGGGGATAGCAATCAGCCCCAGCATTTT
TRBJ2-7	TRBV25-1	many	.	CASSDPDWRGSSYEQYF	TGTGCCAGCAGTGACCCCGACTGGCGGGGCAGCTCCTACGAGCAGTACTTC
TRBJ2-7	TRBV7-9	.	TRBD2	CASGSGGRGYEQYF	TGTGCCAGCGGATCCGGCGGGAGGGGATACGAGCAGTACTTC
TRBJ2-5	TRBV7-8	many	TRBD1	CASSRQGSETQYF	TGTGCCAGCAGCCGACAGGGTTCGGAGACCCAGTACTTC
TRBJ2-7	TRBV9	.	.	CASSPTRVSEQYF	TGTGCCAGCAGCCCAACTAGGGTTTCGGAGCAGTACTTC
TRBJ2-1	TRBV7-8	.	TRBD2	CASSPRTSSGEQFF	TGTGCCAGCAGCCCACGGACTAGCTCGGGTGAGCAGTTCTTC
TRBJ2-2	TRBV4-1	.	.	CAGSQGLARYTGELFF	TGCGCCGGCAGCCAAGGGCTAGCGAGATACACCGGGGAGCTGTTTTTT
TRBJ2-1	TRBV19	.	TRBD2	CACSIGGRGLNEQFF	TGTGCCTGTAGTATAGGCGGGAGGGGTCTCAATGAGCAGTTCTTC
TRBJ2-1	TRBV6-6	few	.	CASSALPRTGYYNEQFF	TGTGCCAGCAGTGCCCTTCCTCGCACGGGGTACTACAATGAGCAGTTCTTC
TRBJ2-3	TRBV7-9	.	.	CASSLFGGSTDTQYF	TGTGCCAGCAGCTTATTTGGTGGCAGCACAGATACGCAGTATTTT
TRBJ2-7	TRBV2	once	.	CASGAGPSSYEQYF	TGTGCCAGCGGGGCGGGCCCCAGCTCCTACGAGCAGTACTTC
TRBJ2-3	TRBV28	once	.	CASSRELGTDAQYF	TGTGCCAGCAGCCGAGAACTTGGAACAGATGCGCAGTATTTT
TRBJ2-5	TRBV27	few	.	CASRGAHQETQYF	TGTGCCAGCAGAGGCGCGCACCAAGAGACCCAGTACTTC
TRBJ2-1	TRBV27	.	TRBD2	CASSLSMGLVKNEQFF	TGTGCCAGCAGTTTATCGATGGGACTAGTCAAGAATGAGCAGTTCTTC
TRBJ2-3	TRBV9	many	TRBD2	CASSPPHRLAGARVDTQYF	TGTGCCAGCAGCCCCCCCCACCGACTAGCGGGAGCCCGGGTAGATACGCAGTATTTT
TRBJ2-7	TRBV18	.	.	CASSRTDSSYEQYF	TGTGCCAGCTCTCGGACGGACAGCTCCTACGAGCAGTACTTT
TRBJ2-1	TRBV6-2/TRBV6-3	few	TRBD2	CASSSSLAGGPYNEQFF	TGTGCCAGCAGTAGTTCTCTAGCGGGAGGGCCGTACAATGAGCAGTTCTTC
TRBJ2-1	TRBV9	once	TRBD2	CASSGAGVSYNEQFF	TGTGCCAGCAGCGGAGCGGGAGTCTCCTACAATGAGCAGTTCTTC
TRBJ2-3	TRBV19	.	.	CASSTQTLWRADTQYF	TGTGCCAGTAGTACACAGACCCTTTGGCGCGCAGATACGCAGTATTTT
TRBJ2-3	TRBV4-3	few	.	CASSQDSTAARTDTQYF	TGCGCCAGCAGCCAAGATAGTACGGCGGCACGCACAGATACGCAGTATTTT
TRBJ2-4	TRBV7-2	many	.	CASSLLGNIQYF	TGTGCCAGCAGCTTACTGGGAAACATTCAGTACTTC
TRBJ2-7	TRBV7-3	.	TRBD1	CASSLGQGAEWEQYF	TGTGCCAGCAGCTTGGGACAGGGGGCTGAGTGGGAGCAGTACTTC
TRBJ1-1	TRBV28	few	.	CASSRGRTEAFF	TGTGCCAGCAGTCGGGGACGTACTGAAGCTTTCTTT
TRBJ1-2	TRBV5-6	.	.	CASGLAPGGYTF	TGTGCCAGCGGCTTGGCCCCGGGAGGCTACACCTTC
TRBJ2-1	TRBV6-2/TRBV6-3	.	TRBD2	CASLGLAGGDEQFF	TGTGCCAGCCTAGGGTTAGCGGGAGGTGATGAGCAGTTCTTC
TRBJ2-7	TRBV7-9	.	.	CTSSSPLKPGEQYF	TGTACCAGCAGCTCCCCGTTAAAACCAGGGGAGCAGTACTTC
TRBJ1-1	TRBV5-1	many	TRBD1	CASSLGQGVTEAFF	TGCGCCAGCAGCTTGGGCCAGGGGGTGACTGAAGCTTTCTTT
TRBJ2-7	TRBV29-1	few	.	CSVEDRENYEQYF	TGCAGCGTTGAAGATCGGGAAAACTACGAGCAGTACTTC
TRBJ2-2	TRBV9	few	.	CASSVDGTGELFF	TGTGCCAGCAGCGTAGATGGCACCGGGGAGCTGTTTTTT
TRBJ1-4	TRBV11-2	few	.	CASSSRQILGEKLFF	TGTGCCAGCAGCTCCCGACAGATCCTGGGGGAAAAACTGTTTTTT
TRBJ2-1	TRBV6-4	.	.	CTQGSDGRTTGAQYNEQFF	TGTACCCAGGGGAGTGACGGGAGGACCACAGGGGCACAATACAATGAGCAGTTCTTC
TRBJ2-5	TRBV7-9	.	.	CASSLPGYQETQYF	TGTGCCAGCAGCTTACCGGGCTACCAAGAGACCCAGTACTTC
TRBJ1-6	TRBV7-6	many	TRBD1	CASSSEGAGGLLPLHF	TGTGCCAGCAGCTCCGAAGGGGCAGGGGGCCTTCTACCCCTCCACTTT
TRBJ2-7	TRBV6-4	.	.	CASSDMDHF	TGTGCCAGCAGTGATATGGACCACTTC
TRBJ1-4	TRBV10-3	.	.	CAIREDGWTPNEKLFF	TGTGCCATCAGAGAGGACGGATGGACACCGAATGAAAAACTGTTTTTT
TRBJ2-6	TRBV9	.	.	CASRGLFSPGANVLTF	TGTGCCAGCAGGGGGCTCTTTTCCCCTGGGGCCAACGTCCTGACTTTC
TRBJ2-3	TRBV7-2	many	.	CASSSPPDTQYF	TGTGCCAGCAGCTCCCCACCAGATACGCAGTATTTT
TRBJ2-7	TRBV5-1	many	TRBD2	CASSPGLSPYEQYF	TGCGCCAGCAGCCCGGGACTAAGTCCTTACGAGCAGTACTTC
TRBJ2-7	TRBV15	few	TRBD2	CATSSLTSETPHEQYF	TGTGCCACCAGCAGCCTGACTAGCGAAACGCCCCACGAGCAGTACTTC
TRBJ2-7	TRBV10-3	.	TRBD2	CAISLDAGGPYEQYF	TGTGCCATCAGTCTCGACGCGGGAGGGCCCTACGAGCAGTACTTC
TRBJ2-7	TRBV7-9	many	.	CASSLLAGYEQYF	TGTGCCAGCAGCTTATTGGCGGGATACGAGCAGTACTTC
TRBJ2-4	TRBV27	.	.	CASSYQGSKNIQYF	TGTGCCAGCAGTTATCAGGGATCCAAAAACATTCAGTACTTC
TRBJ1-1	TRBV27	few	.	CASRSPGGTKAFF	TGTGCCAGCAGATCACCCGGGGGCACGAAAGCTTTCTTT
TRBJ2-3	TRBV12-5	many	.	CASGSSGTDTQYF	TGTGCTAGTGGTTCATCTGGCACAGATACGCAGTATTTT
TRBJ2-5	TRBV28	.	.	CASRRVLETQYF	TGTGCCAGCAGGCGGGTATTAGAGACCCAGTACTTC
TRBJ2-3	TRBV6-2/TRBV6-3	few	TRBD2	CASSKLAGAVTDTQYF	TGTGCCAGCAGTAAACTAGCGGGAGCGGTAACAGATACGCAGTATTTT
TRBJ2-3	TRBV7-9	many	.	CASRVGSLDTQYF	TGTGCCAGCAGAGTAGGCAGCTTAGATACGCAGTATTTT
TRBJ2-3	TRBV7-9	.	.	CASSDGPSTDTQYF	TGTGCCAGCAGCGACGGACCGAGCACAGATACGCAGTATTTT